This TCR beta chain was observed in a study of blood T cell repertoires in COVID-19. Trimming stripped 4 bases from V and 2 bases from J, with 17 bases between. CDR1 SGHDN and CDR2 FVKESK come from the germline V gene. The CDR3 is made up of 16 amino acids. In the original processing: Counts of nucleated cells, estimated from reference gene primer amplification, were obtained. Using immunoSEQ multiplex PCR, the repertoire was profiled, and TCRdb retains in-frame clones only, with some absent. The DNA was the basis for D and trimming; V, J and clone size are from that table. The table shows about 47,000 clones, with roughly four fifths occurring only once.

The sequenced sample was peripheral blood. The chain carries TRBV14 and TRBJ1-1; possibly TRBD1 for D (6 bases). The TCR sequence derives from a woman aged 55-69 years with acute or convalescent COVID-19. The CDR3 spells CASSLPGHQLNTEAFF. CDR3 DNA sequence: TGTGCCAGCAGCCTCCCGGGACACCAACTTAACACTGAAGCTTTCTTT. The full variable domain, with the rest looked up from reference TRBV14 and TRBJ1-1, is EAGVTQFPSHSVIEKGQTVTLRCDPISGHDNLYWYRRVMGKEIKFLLHFVKESKQDESGMPNNRFLAERTGGTYSTLKVQPAELEDSGVYFCASSLPGHQLNTEAFFGQGTRLTVV.